These 30 T cell receptor beta chains share one sample of origin, sequenced in a study of T cell responses to AZD1222 COVID-19 vaccine (dated by TCRdb to 2020 to 2022). The sample's time point label is to be understood as: about 28 days (+/-7) after the second vaccine dose. To prepare the library, the immunoSEQ multiplex PCR assay was applied. Not all clones reach the TCRdb copy of this immuneACCESS table, which keeps in-frame sequences only. Checked studies attribute under half of the gap to unresolved V genes and leave the rest unexplained. This sample comprises 150,000 to 200,000 clones, around 94% of them detected only once. 4% to 5.5% of the sample comes from the top ten. The starting material was peripheral blood, obtained 28 days after the second AZD1222 dose. Receptor source: an adult who received the AZD1222 COVID-19 vaccine.

The chain couples TRBV9 to TRBJ2-2; 7 nucleotides line up with TRBD2. Germline V CDR1 and CDR2: SGDLS, YYNGEE. The CDR3 has 15 residues. J lost 5 bases, V lost 0 bases, and 4 bases had no gene match. As DNA, the CDR3 is TGTGCCAGCAGCGTAGGGCGGGAGAGAACCGGGGAGCTGTTTTTT. Translation gives CASSVGRERTGELFF.

V and J are TRBV19 and TRBJ1-5; D not resolved. Germline V gene sequence: CDR1 LNHDA, CDR2 SQIVND (reference sequence). The CDR3 length is 13 residues. With 1 base removed from V and 7 bases from J, the gap between germline ends came to 8 bases. CDR3 nucleotide sequence: TGTGCCAGTAGTATAGGGGGAGACCAGCCCCAGCATTTT. Translation gives CASSIGGDQPQHF.

The rearrangement links TRBV11-2 to TRBJ1-1; D unclear. Germline V gives CDR1 SGHAT, CDR2 FQNNGV. Trimming removed 5 bases from V and 5 bases from J, with 9 bases in between. CDR3 length: 12 amino acids. The CDR3 spells CASSPRKTEAFF. CDR3 sequence (DNA): TGTGCCAGCAGCCCCCGAAAGACTGAAGCTTTCTTT.

The genes are TRBV9 and TRBJ1-5, with D perhaps TRBD1 (5 bases). CDR1 is SGDLS, CDR2 YYNGEE, per germline. V lost 0 bases to trimming and J lost 0 bases, with 7 bases between them. The CDR3 length is 15 residues. CDR3 loop: CASSVEGNSNQPQHF. CDR3 sequence (DNA): TGTGCCAGCAGCGTAGAGGGGAATAGCAATCAGCCCCAGCATTTT.

The V gene is TRBV9, the J gene TRBJ2-3; 8 bases are shared with TRBD2. The germline V gene encodes CDR1 SGDLS and CDR2 YYNGEE. Germline trimming cut 4 bases from V and 3 bases from J; bases unmatched to any gene: 7. This CDR3 is built from 15 residues. Here the CDR3 reads CASSLRAGETDTQYF. CDR3 sequence (DNA): TGTGCCAGCAGCTTACGAGCGGGAGAGACAGATACGCAGTATTTT.

This rearrangement joins TRBV20-1 to TRBJ1-5; 11 nucleotides align to TRBD1. Germline assignment: CDR1 DFQATT and CDR2 SNEGSKA (reference sequence). The CDR3 covers 16 residues. The V segment lost 3 bases and the J segment 4 bases; nucleotides outside the gene matches: 8. CDR3 loop: CSASSGTGGPNQPQHF. CDR3 in DNA: TGCAGTGCTAGTTCCGGGACAGGGGGTCCAAATCAGCCCCAGCATTTT.

This chain links TRBV28 with TRBJ1-2; TRBD1 agrees at 10 bases. In germline, CDR1 is MDHEN, CDR2 SYDVKM. Losses at the gene ends were 3 bases for V and 7 bases for J; bases not matched to a gene: 8. CDR3 length equals 15 residues. The CDR3 reads CASSFPDRGPAGYTF. The CDR3 DNA follows: TGTGCCAGCAGTTTTCCCGACAGGGGGCCCGCTGGCTACACCTTC.

The gene calls are TRBV2 and TRBJ2-1; 10 positions match TRBD1. The CDR3 is 15 amino acids. CDR1 is SNHLY and CDR2 is FYNNEI in the germline V gene. V was pared by 8 bases and J by 5 bases, with 9 bases of the junction left unmatched. The CDR3 loop is CASSRRDRGNNEQFF. The CDR3 DNA follows: TGTGCCAGCTCGCGGCGGGACAGGGGTAACAATGAGCAGTTCTTC.

The rearrangement joins TRBV28 to TRBJ1-4; no definite D call. The CDR3 loop spans 12 amino acids. The V end lost 5 bases, the J end lost 8 bases, and 9 bases lay between the germline ends. Per germline, CDR1 MDHEN and CDR2 SYDVKM. The CDR3 spells CASSQREEKLFF. The DNA of the CDR3 is TGTGCCAGCAGTCAGAGGGAAGAAAAACTGTTTTTT.

The chain links TRBV19 to TRBJ2-5; 13 bases align to TRBD2. The V and J ends lost 7 bases and 1 base, in that order; junction bases with no gene match: 9. The CDR3 is 17 amino acids. Germline V gives CDR1 LNHDA, CDR2 SQIVND (reference sequence). CDR3 sequence (DNA): TGTGCCAGTACTAGGACTAGCGGGAGATCGGGCCAAGAGACCCAGTACTTC. It encodes CASTRTSGRSGQETQYF.

The chain couples TRBV6-5 to TRBJ2-2; D is unclear. The CDR3 loop spans 14 amino acids. CDR1 is MNHEY, CDR2 SVGAGI, per germline. V lost 7 bases and J 4 bases, leaving 13 bases between the germline ends. CDR3 amino acids: CASKGPATTGELFF. The CDR3 DNA reads TGTGCCAGCAAAGGGCCCGCGACCACCGGGGAGCTGTTTTTT.

The J gene is TRBJ1-2, the V gene TRBV12-3 or TRBV12-4; D remains ambiguous. The V and J ends lost 6 bases and 7 bases respectively, with 12 bases between them. CDR3 length: 12 amino acids. CDR3 loop: CASSPANTGYTF. CDR3 DNA: TGTGCCAGCAGCCCCGCGAATACTGGCTACACCTTC.

This chain joins TRBV6-6 and TRBJ2-1, with 9 bases aligning to TRBD2. This CDR3 has 16 residues. V shed 6 bases, J shed 1 base, and the junction held 7 bases outside the gene matches. The germline CDR1 and CDR2 sequences are MNHNY and SVGAGI (reference sequence). CDR3 sequence: CASRISGSSSYNEQFF. As DNA, the CDR3 is TGTGCCAGCAGAATTAGCGGGAGCTCTTCCTACAATGAGCAGTTCTTC.

CDR3 loop: CASSLLAGGPGDEQFF. CDR3 sequence (DNA): TGTGCCAGCAGTTTACTAGCGGGAGGGCCGGGCGATGAGCAGTTCTTC. The chain employs TRBV27 and TRBJ2-1, with 12 bases fitting TRBD2. Germline CDR1 and CDR2: MNHEY and SMNVEV (reference sequence). CDR3 size: 16 residues. J was trimmed by 8 bases and V by 2 bases; bases with no gene match: 7.

This chain joins TRBV28 and TRBJ2-5; tentatively, D is TRBD2 (6 bases). Deletions cut 4 bases from V and 0 bases from J, with 15 bases between. This CDR3 is 16 amino acids long. Germline values: CDR1 MDHEN, CDR2 SYDVKM. The CDR3 DNA is TGTGCCAGCAGTTCCCCCGGGACTTCGTACCAAGAGACCCAGTACTTC. It codes for CASSSPGTSYQETQYF.

The chain links TRBV7-9 to TRBJ2-5; D remains ambiguous. CDR1 is SEHNR, CDR2 FQNEAQ, per germline (reference sequence). This CDR3 contains 16 residues. Trimming pared 8 bases from V and 0 bases from J, leaving 19 bases between. The CDR3 protein is CASGPSGGRYQETQYF. In DNA, the CDR3 is TGTGCCAGCGGCCCTTCTGGCGGCCGCTACCAAGAGACCCAGTACTTC.

V is TRBV27 and J is TRBJ2-1; 12 bases align to TRBD2. Per the germline V gene, CDR1 is MNHEY and CDR2 is SMNVEV (reference sequence). The CDR3 extends over 15 amino acids. V trimming: 4 bases; J trimming: 13 bases; junction bases outside the gene matches: 11. The CDR3 DNA reads as TGTGCCAGCAGTTCCCTAGCGGGAGGGCCTCGGTTTCAGTTCTTC. This sequence encodes CASSSLAGGPRFQFF.

The rearrangement uses TRBV27 and TRBJ2-3; tentatively, D is TRBD1 (7 bases). Germline lookup yields CDR1 MNHEY and CDR2 SMNVEV (reference sequence). V was shortened by 2 bases and J by 5 bases, with 8 bases between the two germline ends. The length of the CDR3 is 13 residues. In nucleotides, the CDR3 is TGTGCCAGCAGTTTACAGGGGGGAGATACGCAGTATTTT. It is translated as CASSLQGGDTQYF.

The chain joins TRBV7-9 to TRBJ2-1; 8 bases match TRBD1. Germline-derived CDR1 and CDR2 are SEHNR and FQNEAQ (reference sequence). The CDR3 has 14 residues. The J segment lost 4 bases and the V segment lost 5 bases, leaving 4 bases of the junction unmatched. The CDR3 reads CASSPRDRYNEQFF. CDR3 in DNA: TGTGCCAGCAGCCCCCGGGACAGGTACAATGAGCAGTTCTTC.

The chain links TRBV9 to TRBJ2-3; TRBD2 aligns across 11 bases. Germline-derived CDR1 and CDR2 are SGDLS and YYNGEE. The V and J ends lost 3 bases and 10 bases, in that order; junction bases with no gene match: 7. The length of the CDR3 is 14 residues. CDR3 coding DNA: TGTGCCAGCAGCGGACAACTAGCGGGAGTAGCGCAGTATTTT. Translating it yields CASSGQLAGVAQYF.

The chain combines TRBV10-3 with TRBJ2-1, with 9 nucleotides matching TRBD2. Germline lookup yields CDR1 ENHRY and CDR2 SYGVKD. There are 13 residues in the CDR3. Trimming at V came to 7 bases and at J to 7 bases, leaving 5 bases not matched to a gene. The CDR3 is CAINSGRSNEQFF. The CDR3 DNA follows: TGTGCCATCAACAGCGGGAGGAGTAATGAGCAGTTCTTC.

This clone appeared a single time. V usage is TRBV7-2 and J usage is TRBJ1-5; D is perhaps TRBD1 (5 bases). Germline values: CDR1 SGHTA, CDR2 FQGNSA. This CDR3 has 13 residues. V shed 4 bases and J shed 3 bases, with 7 bases lying between them. The CDR3 DNA reads TGTGCCAGCAGCTGGGGCCACAATCAGCCCCAGCATTTT. This gives the protein CASSWGHNQPQHF.

J is TRBJ2-7 and V is TRBV19, with D hard to call. Germline assignment: CDR1 LNHDA and CDR2 SQIVND (reference sequence). V lost 1 base to trimming and J lost 1 base, with 8 bases between them. CDR3 length: 14 amino acids. CDR3 in amino acids: CASSIGDSSYEQYF. The CDR3 DNA sequence: TGTGCCAGTAGTATAGGAGATTCATCCTACGAGCAGTACTTC.

V and J are TRBV28 and TRBJ1-4; D gene unclear. V was clipped by 3 bases and J by 8 bases, with 13 bases between them. Looked up from germline, CDR1 is MDHEN and CDR2 is SYDVKM. The CDR3 contains 14 residues. The CDR3 DNA reads as TGTGCCAGCAGTTTGGAGGCCCGAGAGGAAAAACTGTTTTTT. Its translation is CASSLEAREEKLFF.

This chain uses TRBV6-1 with TRBJ1-5; D unresolved. Germline lookup yields CDR1 MNHNS and CDR2 SASEGT. V lost 3 bases, J lost 4 bases, and 16 bases lay in between. The CDR3 totals 16 residues. CDR3 sequence reads: CASSDRARPLNQPQHF. The CDR3, as DNA: TGTGCCAGCAGTGATAGGGCCCGACCTCTTAATCAGCCCCAGCATTTT.

The rearrangement uses TRBV7-9 and TRBJ2-1; 9 positions agree with TRBD2. This CDR3 spans 15 amino acids. Trimming cost V 3 bases and J 8 bases; bases outside gene matches: 8. The germline V gene encodes CDR1 SEHNR and CDR2 FQNEAQ (reference sequence). The CDR3 loop reads CASSLLAGLIDEQFF. CDR3 bases: TGTGCCAGCAGCTTGCTAGCGGGACTCATCGATGAGCAGTTCTTC.

The CDR3 loop reads CASSPSGGTYEQYF. In DNA form, the CDR3 reads TGTGCCAGCAGCCCCAGTGGGGGGACCTACGAGCAGTACTTC. The chain has TRBV7-8 and TRBJ2-7, with D perhaps matching TRBD2 (6 bases). In germline, CDR1 is SGHVS, CDR2 FQNEAQ. V was clipped by 5 bases and J by 2 bases, with 13 bases between them. The CDR3 covers 14 residues.

V gene TRBV11-2 combines with J gene TRBJ2-7, with 10 bases fitting TRBD1. From germline, CDR1 is SGHAT and CDR2 FQNNGV. The length of the CDR3 is 13 residues. V was pared by 1 base and J by 6 bases, with 0 bases of the junction left unmatched. The CDR3 DNA reads as TGTGCCAGCAGCTTAGGGACAGGGGGCGAGCAGTACTTC. It codes for CASSLGTGGEQYF.

The rearrangement links TRBV30 to TRBJ2-1, with a weak D call TRBD2 (6 bases). Trimming removed 0 bases at V and 7 bases at J, with 19 bases between. Germline V gives CDR1 GTSNPN, CDR2 SVGIG (reference sequence). CDR3 size: 16 residues. CDR3 residues: CAWSVGSGLFGNEQFF. The CDR3 nucleotides read TGTGCCTGGAGTGTAGGATCGGGACTCTTTGGGAATGAGCAGTTCTTC.

V and J are TRBV25-1 and TRBJ2-7; no firm D call. Deletions cut 5 bases from V and 1 base from J, with 9 bases between. The CDR3 extends over 13 amino acids. The germline V gene has CDR1 MGHDK and CDR2 SYGVNS. CDR3 protein: CASSPSGSYEQYF. For the CDR3, the DNA is TGTGCCAGCAGTCCGAGTGGGTCCTACGAGCAGTACTTC.